This record covers a single T cell receptor beta chain. Its antigen is unknown. Germline trimming cut 5 bases from V and 1 base from J; bases unmatched to any gene: 3. This CDR3 region has 15 residues. Germline assignment: CDR1 MDHEN and CDR2 SYDVKM. The source of the sample is a study of T cells in localized non-small cell lung cancer. The repertoire was sequenced with immunoSEQ multiplex PCR; TCRdb's copy has only in-frame clones and lacks some. The sample records fewer than 50,000 clones, approximately 83% being singletons. General study results and limits: In the blood, greater T cell density corresponded to longer overall survival.

The TCR was taken from a man between 40 and 75 years old with stage II lung adenocarcinoma. The V gene is TRBV28, the J gene TRBJ1-1, with 11 bases that match TRBD1. The sequenced sample was PBMCs, obtained before any cancer treatment. The CDR3 loop is CASSLGTGGNTEAFF. The CDR3 DNA reads TGTGCCAGCAGTCTTGGGACAGGGGGGAACACTGAAGCTTTCTTT. Filled out from reference TRBV28 and TRBJ1-1, the complete variable domain reads DVKVTQSSRYLVKRTGEKVFLECVQDMDHENMFWYRQDPGLGLRLIYFSYDVKMKEKGDIPEGYSVSREKKERFSLILESASTNQTSMYLCASSLGTGGNTEAFFGQGTRLTVV.